These T cell receptor beta chains were read from a single sample in a study of T-cell reconstitution after alpha-beta-depleted transplantation in children. TCRdb analysed the PCR reads with MiXCR anew, one entry per CDR3 protein. Found here are tens of thousands of distinct CDR3 sequences, about a sixth of them singletons; the top ten hold around half. This material consisted of PBMCs, mostly from graft donor cells, taken 360 days after TCRalphabeta/CD19-depleted stem cell transplant. The receptor source for this set is a male patient between 2 and 10 years old who had a stem cell transplant for acute lymphoblastic leukemia, so the T cells may come from the graft donor. The CDR3 runs from the conserved cysteine through the conserved F or W. D genes are given only for firm matches. Size values are once, few and many counts, or a class for expanded clones, and some rows have none.

>17|TRBV12-3/TRBV12-4|TRBJ1-6|TRBD1|-
TGTGCCAGCAGTTTATGGTGGGGGACAGGGGCGAATTCACCCCTCCACTTT
CASSLWWGTGANSPLHF
>14|TRBV9|TRBJ2-7|-|-
TGTGCCAGCAGCGTATCGGTCTTTTCCTACGAGCAGTACTTC
CASSVSVFSYEQYF
>19|TRBV2|TRBJ1-6|TRBD1|few
TGTGCCAGCAGCGAGGACAGGGACCAACAATACTCCTATAATTCACCCCTCCACTTT
CASSEDRDQQYSYNSPLHF
>15|TRBV7-2|TRBJ2-7|-|few
TGTGCCAGCAGCTTAAGGATTCTAGCGTCCTACGAGCAGTACTTC
CASSLRILASYEQYF
>14|TRBV10-2|TRBJ1-1|-|-
TGCGCCAGCAGCCACAGGGCCCGAGGCACTGAAGCTTTCTTT
CASSHRARGTEAFF
>15|TRBV7-2|TRBJ2-4|TRBD2|many
TGTGCCAGCAGCTCCAGGTGGGGAGGGGAAAACATTCAGTACTTC
CASSSRWGGENIQYF
>15|TRBV3-1|TRBJ1-1|-|few
TGTGCCAGCAGCCACTCCGGGACGGGGAACACTGAAGCTTTCTTT
CASSHSGTGNTEAFF
>17|TRBV7-7|TRBJ2-1|TRBD2|few
TGTGCTAGCAGCTTGCTACCGGGACTAGCGTACTACAATGAGCAGTTCTTC
CASSLLPGLAYYNEQFF
>15|TRBV4-1|TRBJ2-2|TRBD1|many
TGCGCCAGCAGCTACGACAGGGGACGCACCGGGGAGCTGTTTTTT
CASSYDRGRTGELFF
>14|TRBV24-1|TRBJ1-4|TRBD1|few
TGTGCCACCAGTGGAGGACAGGGGGTTGAAAAACTGTTTTTT
CATSGGQGVEKLFF
>14|TRBV9|TRBJ1-2|-|-
TGTGCCAGCACCAGAAATCCAGGGAACTATGGCTACACCTTC
CASTRNPGNYGYTF
>19|TRBV15|TRBJ2-7|TRBD2|few
TGTGCCACCAGCAGAAGCCTCGGGACTAGCGGGAGAGGAACCTACGAGCAGTACTTC
CATSRSLGTSGRGTYEQYF
>12|TRBV12-3/TRBV12-4|TRBJ2-7|-|-
TGTGCCAGCAGTGGTCTGCTCTACGAGCAGTACTTC
CASSGLLYEQYF
>17|TRBV18|TRBJ2-6|TRBD1|few
TGTGCCAGCTCACCCCGGGACAGGGGGCCCGGGGCCAACGTCCTGACTTTC
CASSPRDRGPGANVLTF
>14|TRBV11-2|TRBJ2-4|-|few
TGTGCCAGCAGCCCCGTCGGGGTTTCAAACATTCAGTACTTC
CASSPVGVSNIQYF
>14|TRBV7-9|TRBJ2-7|-|few
TGTGCCAGCAGCGCTATTACGGGGGGCGGCGAGCAGTACTTC
CASSAITGGGEQYF
>15|TRBV5-1|TRBJ2-1|-|-
TGCGCCAGCAGCCAGAAGGTCGGAGCTTACAATGAGCAGTTCTTC
CASSQKVGAYNEQFF
>17|TRBV10-3|TRBJ2-1|TRBD2|few
TGTGCCATCAGTGAGTCGGGGGGGGACCAGAGGGATAATGAGCAGTTCTTC
CAISESGGDQRDNEQFF
>11|TRBV25-1|TRBJ2-7|-|few
TGTGCCAGCCAGGGGACGAGCGAGCAGTACTTC
CASQGTSEQYF
>19|TRBV5-1|TRBJ1-1|-|-
TGCGCCAGCAGCTTGGCCATCGGGGGAGGACAGTTTACGAACACTGAAGCTTTCTTT
CASSLAIGGGQFTNTEAFF
>16|TRBV10-3|TRBJ2-5|TRBD2|-
TGTGCCATCAGTGATCACCGGGAGGGCCGTGGCGAGACCCAGTACTTC
CAISDHREGRGETQYF
>15|TRBV7-9|TRBJ1-2|-|few
TGTGCCAGCAGCTTAGGGGTTACAGGGAACTATGGCTACACCTTC
CASSLGVTGNYGYTF
>13|TRBV6-1|TRBJ2-1|-|-
TGTGCCAGCAGTGAAGTGACGGTTTGGGAGCAGTTCTTC
CASSEVTVWEQFF
>16|TRBV7-9|TRBJ2-7|-|many
TGTGCCAGCAGCTTAGAGGTTACCCTCAGCTCCTACGAGCAGTACTTC
CASSLEVTLSSYEQYF
>15|TRBV6-1|TRBJ2-1|TRBD2|-
TGTGCCAGCAGAAGGACTAGCGGGAGATTAAATGAGCAGTTCTTC
CASRRTSGRLNEQFF
>17|TRBV9|TRBJ2-3|TRBD2|many
TGTGCCAGCAGCGTAGCAGAGAGCGGGAGGGCCGGAGATACGCAGTATTTT
CASSVAESGRAGDTQYF
>16|TRBV7-8|TRBJ2-5|TRBD2|-
TGTGCCAGCAGCTTACGCCGGCTAGCGGGTGTAGAGACCCAGTACTTC
CASSLRRLAGVETQYF
>15|TRBV9|TRBJ2-7|TRBD2|-
TGTGCCAGCAGCGTAGGGGGTCTAGCGGGAGCCGAGCAGTACTTC
CASSVGGLAGAEQYF
>14|TRBV5-6|TRBJ2-1|-|-
TGTGCCACCAGGTTCGAACTAGGAGACAATGAGCAGTTCTTC
CATRFELGDNEQFF
>16|TRBV5-1|TRBJ2-5|-|few
TGCGCCAGCAGCCCCTCTCCGGGAGCAGGCCAAGAGACCCAGTACTTC
CASSPSPGAGQETQYF
>15|TRBV5-1|TRBJ2-7|-|few
TGCGCCAGCAGCTTTGAACAGGGGGGGAGATACGAGCAGTACTTC
CASSFEQGGRYEQYF
>13|TRBV5-4|TRBJ2-6|-|-
TGTGCCAGCAGTTCCCGCGGGGCCAACGTCCTGACTTTC
CASSSRGANVLTF
>18|TRBV29-1|TRBJ2-2|TRBD2|-
TGCAGCGTCCCCAGGGAACTAGCGGGTCCTTCGAACACCGGGGAGCTGTTTTTT
CSVPRELAGPSNTGELFF
>15|TRBV4-1|TRBJ2-1|TRBD1|few
TGCGCCAGCAGCCAAGCGGGACAGGGTGTTTATGAGCAGTTCTTC
CASSQAGQGVYEQFF
>18|TRBV4-1|TRBJ2-5|TRBD2|many
TGCGCCAGCAGCCAAGATCGGTTAGCGGGAGGGTTTAGGGAGACCCAGTACTTC
CASSQDRLAGGFRETQYF
>21|TRBV24-1|TRBJ2-1|TRBD2|few
TGTGCCACCAGTGACCACAGGGGGTATCGACTAGCGGGAGAAGTCAATAATGAGCAGTTCTTC
CATSDHRGYRLAGEVNNEQFF
>15|TRBV7-9|TRBJ2-4|-|-
TGTGCCAGCAGCAGTTCCAGGGTGGCCAAAAACATTCAGTACTTC
CASSSSRVAKNIQYF
>16|TRBV21-1|TRBJ2-2|-|-
TGTGCCAGCAGCAACGCCGTGTGCAGCTCAGAGGGGGAGCTGTTTTTT
CASSNAVCSSEGELFF
>16|TRBV6-5|TRBJ1-6|-|many
TGTGCCAGCACCCCACTGGAGTCCCAGGCCAATTCACCCCTCCACTTT
CASTPLESQANSPLHF
>15|TRBV3-1|TRBJ2-7|TRBD2|medium-sized
TGTGCCAGCAGCCAAGAACGGACTAGGAACTACGAGCAGTACTTC
CASSQERTRNYEQYF
>14|TRBV24-1|TRBJ2-5|TRBD1|few
TGTGCCACCAGTCACCCCGGACAGGGGAAGACCCAGTACTTC
CATSHPGQGKTQYF
>15|TRBV12-3/TRBV12-4|TRBJ2-1|TRBD2|few
TGTGCCAGCAGTCCAAAGGCGGGAGCTCACAATGAGCAGTTCTTC
CASSPKAGAHNEQFF
>14|TRBV29-1|TRBJ1-2|-|few
TGCAGCGTTGGGTTTGGGGCCGCGAACTATGGCTACACCTTC
CSVGFGAANYGYTF
>14|TRBV12-3/TRBV12-4|TRBJ2-5|TRBD1|few
TGTGCCAGCACTTTTGGGACAGGCCGGGGGACCCAGTACTTC
CASTFGTGRGTQYF
>12|TRBV29-1|TRBJ2-1|-|-
TGCAGCGTTGAGTACTTGACTCGGGAGCAGTTCTTC
CSVEYLTREQFF